Listed below are T cell receptor beta chains from one sample, sequenced in a study of T cell responses to AZD1222 COVID-19 vaccine. The assay was immunoSEQ multiplex PCR, and TCRdb's table has in-frame clones only and misses some. The sample contains 95,000 to 150,000 clones, 80% to 90% of which appear only once. Sequenced here: peripheral blood, sampled on day 0 of AZD1222 vaccination. All receptors derive from an adult in good health. Each CDR3 is given with its conserved first and last residue. A D gene is named only where the DNA matches it firmly. Size tells how often a clone was seen (once, few, many) or the class of an expanded clone, and some rows leave it out.

d_call: .; j_call: TRBJ2-1; clone_size: once; v_call: TRBV6-2/TRBV6-3; cdr3_nt: TGTGCCAGCAGCCCGGGGACGTATCCGATGGAGCAGTTCTTC; cdr3_aa: CASSPGTYPMEQFF
d_call: .; j_call: TRBJ2-1; clone_size: .; v_call: TRBV21-1; cdr3_nt: TGTGCCAGCAGCAAAGAGGGGTGGCAGCGTAGCTCCTACAATGAGCAGTTCTTC; cdr3_aa: CASSKEGWQRSSYNEQFF
d_call: TRBD2; j_call: TRBJ2-1; clone_size: .; v_call: TRBV27; cdr3_nt: TGTGCCAGCCAAAATAGGGCTAGCGGGAGTCCGTGGTTGAATGAGCAGTTCTTC; cdr3_aa: CASQNRASGSPWLNEQFF
d_call: TRBD2; j_call: TRBJ2-1; clone_size: .; v_call: TRBV7-2; cdr3_nt: TGTGCCAGCAGCTTAGGGCGGGAGCGTGGACAGTTCTTC; cdr3_aa: CASSLGRERGQFF
d_call: .; j_call: TRBJ1-1; clone_size: .; v_call: TRBV2; cdr3_nt: TGTGCCAGCAGTGCGATCTCGAACACTGAAGCTTTCTTT; cdr3_aa: CASSAISNTEAFF
d_call: TRBD1; j_call: TRBJ1-5; clone_size: .; v_call: TRBV4-1; cdr3_nt: TGCGCCAGCAGCCACGAACAGGGGGCCCTACAGACTCAGCATTTT; cdr3_aa: CASSHEQGALQTQHF
d_call: .; j_call: TRBJ2-3; clone_size: .; v_call: TRBV19; cdr3_nt: TGTGCCAGCAGTATTAGCTATGGGGATACGCAGTATTTT; cdr3_aa: CASSISYGDTQYF
d_call: .; j_call: TRBJ2-7; clone_size: .; v_call: TRBV11-2; cdr3_nt: TGTGCCAGCAGCCCCCCTCTCGCAAACGAGCAGTACTTC; cdr3_aa: CASSPPLANEQYF
d_call: .; j_call: TRBJ2-5; clone_size: .; v_call: TRBV11-2; cdr3_nt: TGTGCCAGCAGCTCCGGGGGGCCTGCAGAGACCCAGTACTTC; cdr3_aa: CASSSGGPAETQYF
d_call: .; j_call: TRBJ2-1; clone_size: .; v_call: TRBV4-1; cdr3_nt: TGCGCCAGCAGCCAAGGTCAGGGGGGAGACCTCAATGAGCAGTTCTTC; cdr3_aa: CASSQGQGGDLNEQFF
d_call: .; j_call: TRBJ2-5; clone_size: .; v_call: TRBV5-1; cdr3_nt: TGCGCCAGCAGGAGGAGGTCCAGCGGCCAAGAGACCCAGTACTTC; cdr3_aa: CASRRRSSGQETQYF
d_call: .; j_call: TRBJ1-6; clone_size: .; v_call: TRBV7-2; cdr3_nt: TGTGCCAGCAGCTCCAGGGTGGCGTCACCCCTCCACTTT; cdr3_aa: CASSSRVASPLHF
d_call: TRBD2; j_call: TRBJ2-3; clone_size: .; v_call: TRBV2; cdr3_nt: TGTGCCAGCAGTGACCGCCGACTAGCGCCAGATACGCAGTATTTT; cdr3_aa: CASSDRRLAPDTQYF
d_call: .; j_call: TRBJ1-2; clone_size: once; v_call: TRBV15; cdr3_nt: TGTGCCACCAGCAGGATCACGGAGGGTGGCTACACCTTC; cdr3_aa: CATSRITEGGYTF
d_call: TRBD2; j_call: TRBJ2-1; clone_size: .; v_call: TRBV9; cdr3_nt: TGTGCCAGCAGCGTGGCCGGGACTAGCACCAATGAGCAGTTCTTC; cdr3_aa: CASSVAGTSTNEQFF
d_call: .; j_call: TRBJ1-2; clone_size: .; v_call: TRBV7-2; cdr3_nt: TGTGCCAGCAGCTTTAGAAGAGAGAGAAACTATGGCTACACCTTC; cdr3_aa: CASSFRRERNYGYTF
d_call: TRBD1; j_call: TRBJ2-1; clone_size: once; v_call: TRBV9; cdr3_nt: TGTGCCAGCGCCCTGGGACAGGGGGACTACAATGAGCAGTTCTTC; cdr3_aa: CASALGQGDYNEQFF
d_call: TRBD1; j_call: TRBJ1-6; clone_size: .; v_call: TRBV4-2; cdr3_nt: TGTGCCAGCAGCCAAGACGGCCGGGACAGTTCACATAATTCACCCCTCCACTTT; cdr3_aa: CASSQDGRDSSHNSPLHF
d_call: .; j_call: TRBJ2-1; clone_size: .; v_call: TRBV5-1; cdr3_nt: TGCGCCAGCAGCTTGCTTGGGGGCAGCTCCTACAATGAGCAGTTCTTC; cdr3_aa: CASSLLGGSSYNEQFF
d_call: .; j_call: TRBJ1-3; clone_size: once; v_call: TRBV4-1; cdr3_nt: TGCGCCAGCAGCCAAGATGGTGGGCCCGGAAACACCATATATTTT; cdr3_aa: CASSQDGGPGNTIYF
d_call: TRBD1; j_call: TRBJ2-7; clone_size: once; v_call: TRBV7-2; cdr3_nt: TGTGCCAGCAGCTTAGAAGGTAGGGGGCGCGGCGAGCAGTACTTC; cdr3_aa: CASSLEGRGRGEQYF
d_call: .; j_call: TRBJ1-6; clone_size: .; v_call: TRBV5-1; cdr3_nt: TGCGCCAGCGGCGGGGGGGCAGGTTCACCCCTCCACTTT; cdr3_aa: CASGGGAGSPLHF
d_call: TRBD2; j_call: TRBJ2-3; clone_size: .; v_call: TRBV18; cdr3_nt: TGTGCCAGCTCAATCCGGACTAGCCCCGGCACAGATACGCAGTATTTT; cdr3_aa: CASSIRTSPGTDTQYF
d_call: .; j_call: TRBJ2-7; clone_size: .; v_call: TRBV4-3; cdr3_nt: TGCGCCAGCAGCCAACAGCTAGGCCTTGGCGAGCAGTACTTC; cdr3_aa: CASSQQLGLGEQYF
d_call: TRBD1; j_call: TRBJ2-2; clone_size: .; v_call: TRBV7-2; cdr3_nt: TGTGCCAGCAGCTGGGGACAGGGATTCACCGGGGAGCTGTTTTTT; cdr3_aa: CASSWGQGFTGELFF
d_call: .; j_call: TRBJ1-1; clone_size: .; v_call: TRBV7-8; cdr3_nt: TGTGCCAGCAGCTCCCCACGGATGGGAAACACTGAAGCTTTCTTT; cdr3_aa: CASSSPRMGNTEAFF
d_call: .; j_call: TRBJ1-1; clone_size: .; v_call: TRBV5-4; cdr3_nt: TGTGCCAGCAGCTTGGACATGGGGGCAGCGAAGGGCACTGAAGCTTTCTTT; cdr3_aa: CASSLDMGAAKGTEAFF
d_call: TRBD1; j_call: TRBJ1-1; clone_size: .; v_call: TRBV5-5; cdr3_nt: TGTGCCAGCAGCTTCGACAGGGGTCGGAGGTTGAACACTGAAGCTTTCTTT; cdr3_aa: CASSFDRGRRLNTEAFF
d_call: .; j_call: TRBJ1-5; clone_size: .; v_call: TRBV5-6; cdr3_nt: TGTGCCAGCAGCTTTGGGAGGGGTAATCAGCCCCAGCATTTT; cdr3_aa: CASSFGRGNQPQHF
d_call: .; j_call: TRBJ2-6; clone_size: .; v_call: TRBV30; cdr3_nt: TGTGCCTGGAGCACAGGGAGCGGGGCCAACGTCCTGACTTTC; cdr3_aa: CAWSTGSGANVLTF
d_call: TRBD1; j_call: TRBJ2-5; clone_size: .; v_call: TRBV6-5; cdr3_nt: TGTGCCAGCAGAAGTTCAGGGGGCGTCGAGACCCAGTACTTC; cdr3_aa: CASRSSGGVETQYF
d_call: TRBD1; j_call: TRBJ1-2; clone_size: .; v_call: TRBV10-3; cdr3_nt: TGTGCCATCAGTGGGCCGGGACAGGGGGCCAGCTACACCTTC; cdr3_aa: CAISGPGQGASYTF
d_call: .; j_call: TRBJ2-6; clone_size: .; v_call: TRBV6-6; cdr3_nt: TGTGCCAGCAGTGCCCTCTCTGGGGCCAACGTCCTGACTTTC; cdr3_aa: CASSALSGANVLTF
d_call: .; j_call: TRBJ2-7; clone_size: .; v_call: TRBV29-1; cdr3_nt: TGCAGCGTTGCGGTGGGGATCCCGGGCGGGGAGCAGTACTTC; cdr3_aa: CSVAVGIPGGEQYF
d_call: .; j_call: TRBJ1-3; clone_size: .; v_call: TRBV4-3; cdr3_nt: TGCGCCAGCAGCCAAGATGCCCGAGGAGGGGCTGGAAACACCATATATTTT; cdr3_aa: CASSQDARGGAGNTIYF
d_call: TRBD1; j_call: TRBJ1-1; clone_size: .; v_call: TRBV11-2; cdr3_nt: TGTGCCAGCAGCAATCGACAGGGGGGCACTGAAGCTTTCTTT; cdr3_aa: CASSNRQGGTEAFF
d_call: .; j_call: TRBJ1-1; clone_size: .; v_call: TRBV19; cdr3_nt: TGTGCCAGTAGTATCCCGGACCGAGCTGAAGCTTTCTTT; cdr3_aa: CASSIPDRAEAFF
d_call: .; j_call: TRBJ2-7; clone_size: .; v_call: TRBV27; cdr3_nt: TGTGCCAGCAGTTCCCCCCCCGGGTACGAGCAGTACTTC; cdr3_aa: CASSSPPGYEQYF
d_call: TRBD2; j_call: TRBJ2-3; clone_size: .; v_call: TRBV19; cdr3_nt: TGTGCCAGTAGTCCTCGTGGTAGCGGGGGGGCGGATACGCAGTATTTT; cdr3_aa: CASSPRGSGGADTQYF
d_call: .; j_call: TRBJ1-5; clone_size: .; v_call: TRBV4-1; cdr3_nt: TGCGCCAGCAGCCAACGGCAGGGCGCCGGGCCCCAGCATTTT; cdr3_aa: CASSQRQGAGPQHF
d_call: TRBD2; j_call: TRBJ2-3; clone_size: .; v_call: TRBV4-2; cdr3_nt: TGTGCCAGCAGCCAAGTGGTCGCTAGCGGGGGCGTGGATACGCAGTATTTT; cdr3_aa: CASSQVVASGGVDTQYF
d_call: .; j_call: TRBJ1-3; clone_size: .; v_call: TRBV11-2; cdr3_nt: TGTGCCAGCAGCTTAGGGCATAGGACTGGAAACACCATATATTTT; cdr3_aa: CASSLGHRTGNTIYF
d_call: TRBD1; j_call: TRBJ2-7; clone_size: few; v_call: TRBV28; cdr3_nt: TGTGCCAGCAGTCCCCCAGGACAGGGTCGCCGAGGCGAGCAGTACTTC; cdr3_aa: CASSPPGQGRRGEQYF
d_call: TRBD1; j_call: TRBJ2-2; clone_size: .; v_call: TRBV18; cdr3_nt: TGTGCCAGCTCACCGACAGGGCAGAGGGAGCTGTTTTTT; cdr3_aa: CASSPTGQRELFF
d_call: .; j_call: TRBJ2-7; clone_size: .; v_call: TRBV5-1; cdr3_nt: TGCGCCAGCAGCTTGGAGATCCCTCCCTACGAGCAGTACTTC; cdr3_aa: CASSLEIPPYEQYF
d_call: .; j_call: TRBJ2-1; clone_size: .; v_call: TRBV27; cdr3_nt: TGTGCCAGTACTCGGGGGCAATTTTACAATGAGCAGTTCTTC; cdr3_aa: CASTRGQFYNEQFF
d_call: .; j_call: TRBJ1-2; clone_size: .; v_call: TRBV5-4; cdr3_nt: TGTGCCAGCAGCAGGCAGCGAGGGGACGGGAACTATGGCTACACCTTC; cdr3_aa: CASSRQRGDGNYGYTF
d_call: .; j_call: TRBJ2-7; clone_size: .; v_call: TRBV6-5; cdr3_nt: TGTGCCAGCACTAAGCGGAGCTCCTACGAGCAGTACTTC; cdr3_aa: CASTKRSSYEQYF
d_call: .; j_call: TRBJ2-3; clone_size: once; v_call: TRBV10-1; cdr3_nt: TGCGCCAGCAGTGCCCTCCCCACAGATACGCAGTATTTT; cdr3_aa: CASSALPTDTQYF